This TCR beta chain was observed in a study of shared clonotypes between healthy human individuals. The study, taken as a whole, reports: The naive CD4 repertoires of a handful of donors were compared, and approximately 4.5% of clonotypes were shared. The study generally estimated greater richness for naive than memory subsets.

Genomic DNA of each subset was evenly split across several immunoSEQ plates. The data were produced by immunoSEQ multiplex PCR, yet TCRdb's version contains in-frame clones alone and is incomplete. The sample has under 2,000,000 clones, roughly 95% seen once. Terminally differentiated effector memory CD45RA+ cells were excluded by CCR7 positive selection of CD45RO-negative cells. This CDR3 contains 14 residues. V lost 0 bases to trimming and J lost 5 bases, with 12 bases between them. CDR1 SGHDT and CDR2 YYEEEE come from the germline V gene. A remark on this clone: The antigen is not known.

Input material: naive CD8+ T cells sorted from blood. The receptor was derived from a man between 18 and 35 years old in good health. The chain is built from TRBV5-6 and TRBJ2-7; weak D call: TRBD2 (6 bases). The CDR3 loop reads CASSLEIAAHEQYF. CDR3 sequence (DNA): TGTGCCAGCAGCTTGGAAATAGCGGCCCACGAGCAGTACTTC.